This T cell receptor (beta chain) is from a study of Graves' ophthalmopathy and Graves' hyperthyroidism. For repertoire sequencing, the TCR beta CDR3 regions were amplified from RNA transcripts. A first-round RT-PCR used HTBI primers, followed by a second-round multiplex PCR. MiXCR, run by TCRdb on the multiplex PCR reads, gives a single entry per CDR3 protein. Counted here are some 400,000 distinct CDR3 sequences, around 17% occurring once; the ten biggest clones make up 1.6%. The CDR3 runs to 14 residues. V was pared by 0 bases and J by 9 bases, with 14 bases between. CDR1 MGHRA and CDR2 YSYEKL come from the germline V gene. The study, taken as a whole, reports: Its predictions of ophthalmopathy progression gave the model over 65% sensitivity and approximately 72% specificity. Detected in blood as well were most expanded thyroid clonotypes with frequency above 0.001.

Of note for this clonotype: Its target is not known.

As the starting material, 8 to 10 ml of fresh peripheral blood yielded the PBMCs. The genes are TRBV4-1 and TRBJ1-1; D is perhaps TRBD1 (5 bases). The sample was peripheral blood. The receptor comes from a woman younger than 30 with Graves' ophthalmopathy. CDR3 sequence (DNA): TGCGCCAGCAGCCAAGATCAGGGTCTTTTGCAAGCTTTCTTT. Its protein is CASSQDQGLLQAFF.